A single sample gave rise to the 26 T cell receptor beta chains below, sequenced in a study of technical replicates of blood from several donors. TCRdb's copy holds only in-frame clones and misses some; the assay was immunoSEQ multiplex PCR. The repertoire holds some 80,000 clones, with under 95% as singletons. The sequenced material came from T cells isolated from PBMCs. The origin of the receptors is a human donor in good health.

This chain connects TRBV7-9 to TRBJ2-2; no firm D call. This CDR3 contains 12 residues. V was pared by 2 bases and J by 7 bases, with 5 bases between. Germline CDR1 reads SEHNR; CDR2 reads FQNEAQ (reference sequence). In DNA form, the CDR3 reads TGTGCCAGCAGCTTACCGGGCGGGGAGCTGTTTTTT. Translation gives CASSLPGGELFF.

The genes are TRBV14 and TRBJ2-7; D might be TRBD2 (7 bases). V was clipped by 4 bases and J by 3 bases, with 13 bases between them. The germline gives CDR1 SGHDN, CDR2 FVKESK. The CDR3 is made up of 14 amino acids. CDR3 region: CASSRGGGDYEQYF. The CDR3 coding sequence is TGTGCCAGCAGCCGCGGAGGGGGGGACTACGAGCAGTACTTC.

The J gene is TRBJ2-5, the V gene TRBV6-5; D possibly corresponds to TRBD1 (6 bases). The CDR3 has 15 amino acids. Germline loops: CDR1 MNHEY, CDR2 SVGAGI. Trimming shortened V by 5 bases and J by 1 base, and 14 bases separated the two germline ends. The CDR3: CASSGQGLPQETQYF. In nucleotides, the CDR3 is TGTGCCAGCAGTGGGCAGGGGTTACCCCAAGAGACCCAGTACTTC.

V is TRBV11-1 and J is TRBJ2-1; 8 bases map to TRBD1. The CDR3 length is 17 residues. V was clipped by 6 bases and J by 0 bases; unmatched bases: 10. The V gene's germline CDR1 is SGHAT and CDR2 FQDESV (reference sequence). This CDR3 is CASSRTPTGGSYNEQFF. The CDR3 coding sequence is TGTGCCAGCAGTAGGACCCCTACAGGGGGCTCCTACAATGAGCAGTTCTTC.

The chain has TRBV11-2 and TRBJ1-5; 8 nucleotides agree with TRBD1. The germline V gene has CDR1 SGHAT and CDR2 FQNNGV. The ends lost 4 bases at V and 4 bases at J; junction bases unmatched: 0. The CDR3 extends over 13 amino acids. The CDR3 sequence is CASSWTGNQPQHF. DNA for the CDR3: TGTGCCAGCAGCTGGACAGGGAATCAGCCCCAGCATTTT.

The chain links TRBV11-2 to TRBJ2-1; TRBD1 matches 9 bases. Germline V gene data show CDR1 as SGHAT and CDR2 as FQNNGV. CDR3 length equals 16 residues. After removal of 4 bases from V and 0 bases from J, the junction contained 4 bases not matched to a gene. The CDR3 reads CASSSYRGLSYNEQFF. The CDR3 coding sequence is TGTGCCAGCAGCTCTTACAGGGGGCTCTCCTACAATGAGCAGTTCTTC.

This clone appeared a single time. V and J are TRBV9 and TRBJ2-1, with 7 bases aligning to TRBD1. J was trimmed by 7 bases and V by 4 bases; bases with no gene match: 5. The CDR3 has 13 residues. Germline V gene data show CDR1 as SGDLS and CDR2 as YYNGEE. CDR3 residues: CASSKTGWNEQFF. The CDR3 DNA reads as TGTGCCAGCAGCAAGACAGGGTGGAATGAGCAGTTCTTC.

This sequence joins TRBV19 and TRBJ1-1; no reliable D call. The germline CDR1 and CDR2 sequences are LNHDA and SQIVND (reference sequence). Trimming cost V 5 bases and J 0 bases, with 16 bases left between them. The CDR3 covers 16 residues. In nucleotides, the CDR3 is TGTGCCAGTAGTTTCCCCGGGTCGACCATGAACACTGAAGCTTTCTTT. Protein sequence: CASSFPGSTMNTEAFF.

The V gene is TRBV6-6, the J gene TRBJ1-5; TRBD1 agrees at 8 bases. The V gene's germline CDR1 is MNHNY and CDR2 SVGAGI (reference sequence). J gave up 0 bases and V 6 bases, and 4 bases lay outside the gene matches. The CDR3 has 15 amino acids. CDR3 in DNA: TGTGCCAGCAGCTGGACAGGGAATAGCAATCAGCCCCAGCATTTT. Its translation is CASSWTGNSNQPQHF.

This rearrangement joins TRBV13 to TRBJ2-4, with 7 positions matching TRBD1. The CDR3 length is 18 residues. After removal of 5 bases from V and 9 bases from J, the junction contained 22 bases not matched to a gene. Germline lookup yields CDR1 PRHDT and CDR2 FYEKMQ (reference sequence). As DNA, the CDR3 is TGTGCCAGCAGCCTACGAGGGACAGACCTTCTTCTTGGGGTCATTCAGTACTTC. The encoded protein is CASSLRGTDLLLGVIQYF.

The chain combines TRBV4-1 with TRBJ1-1; 7 positions agree with TRBD1. V was pared by 1 base and J by 5 bases, with 7 bases of the junction left unmatched. CDR3 size: 15 residues. Germline values: CDR1 MGHRA, CDR2 YSYEKL. The DNA for the CDR3 is TGCGCCAGCAGCCAAGGCCCAGGGGGATGGACTGAAGCTTTCTTT. Its protein is CASSQGPGGWTEAFF.

This chain joins TRBV5-4 and TRBJ2-7, with D possibly TRBD2 on 6 matching bases. Trimming took 4 bases from V and 0 from J, leaving 17 bases between them. The germline V gene has CDR1 SGHNT and CDR2 YYREEE (reference sequence). The CDR3 has 16 residues. This CDR3 reads CASSPGAGQLSYEQYF. The DNA of the CDR3 is TGTGCCAGCAGCCCGGGCGCGGGGCAACTCTCCTACGAGCAGTACTTC.

The V gene is TRBV29-1, the J gene TRBJ1-2; D ambiguous. CDR1 is SQVTM, CDR2 ANQGSEA, per germline. Trimming took off 0 bases at V and 1 base at J, with 3 bases between the two ends. The CDR3 extends over 12 amino acids. This chain's CDR3 is CSVEDNNYGYTF. CDR3 in DNA: TGCAGCGTTGAAGATAATAACTATGGCTACACCTTC.

The rearrangement joins TRBV19 to TRBJ1-2; 11 positions match TRBD1. Per the germline V gene, CDR1 is LNHDA and CDR2 is SQIVND (reference sequence). The CDR3 is made up of 16 amino acids. J lost 6 bases, V lost 3 bases, and 9 bases had no gene match. CDR3 nucleotides: TGTGCCAGTAGTATTTGGGTTGGGACAGGGGGTAATGGCTACACCTTC. It codes for CASSIWVGTGGNGYTF.

The chain links TRBV9 to TRBJ2-1; 8 nucleotides agree with TRBD1. This CDR3 has 16 amino acids. V trimming: 0 bases; J trimming: 5 bases; junction bases outside the gene matches: 7. Per the germline V gene, CDR1 is SGDLS and CDR2 is YYNGEE. CDR3 nucleotide sequence: TGTGCCAGCAGCGTAGGGCGGGACAGGATACACAATGAGCAGTTCTTC. This encodes CASSVGRDRIHNEQFF.

V is TRBV6-1 and J is TRBJ2-3; D might be TRBD2 (5 bases). The germline V gene has CDR1 MNHNS and CDR2 SASEGT. Between the trimmed V and J ends, which lost 2 bases and 5 bases, there was a span of 17 bases. This CDR3 region has 16 residues. The DNA for the CDR3 is TGTGCCAGCAGTGAACTAGTAGCTAGCAGCTTAGATACGCAGTATTTT. This translates into CASSELVASSLDTQYF.

This sequence joins TRBV10-3 and TRBJ1-1; 7 nucleotides align to TRBD1. V lost 7 bases and J lost 1; bases outside the gene matches: 6. Per the germline V gene, CDR1 is ENHRY and CDR2 is SYGVKD. This CDR3 contains 14 residues. CDR3 coding DNA: TGTGCCATCAAACGACAGGGTGCGAACACTGAAGCTTTCTTT. Translating gives CAIKRQGANTEAFF.

The rearrangement joins TRBV6-1 to TRBJ1-3, with D possibly TRBD1 on 5 matching bases. The CDR3 is 15 residues long. Trimming took off 2 bases at V and 3 bases at J, with 11 bases between the two ends. Germline values: CDR1 MNHNS, CDR2 SASEGT. The chain's CDR3 is CASSERRGVGNTIYF. DNA for the CDR3: TGTGCCAGCAGTGAACGGAGGGGAGTTGGAAACACCATATATTTT.

The rearrangement uses TRBV6-1 and TRBJ2-1; D not certain. Trimming left V 3 bases short and J 6 bases short, with 6 bases between. CDR1 and CDR2 (germline): MNHNS, SASEGT. The CDR3 loop spans 12 amino acids. The CDR3 region has the DNA TGTGCCAGCAGTGACGGAGTCAATGAGCAGTTCTTC. Translated: CASSDGVNEQFF.

V and J are TRBV7-6 and TRBJ2-3; a weak D match, TRBD2 (6 bases). The CDR3 is 15 amino acids. Germline V gives CDR1 SGHVS, CDR2 FNYEAQ. V lost 2 bases and J 4 bases, leaving 13 bases between the germline ends. CDR3: CASSLRESGADTQYF. As DNA, the CDR3 is TGTGCCAGCAGCTTACGCGAGTCGGGGGCAGATACGCAGTATTTT.

This CDR3 is CASSPQGTGRTGELFF. The CDR3 nucleotides are TGTGCCAGCAGCCCACAAGGGACAGGTAGAACCGGGGAGCTGTTTTTT. The chain combines TRBV9 with TRBJ2-2; TRBD1 agrees at 8 bases. Germline loops: CDR1 SGDLS, CDR2 YYNGEE. V lost 4 bases, J lost 5 bases, and 10 bases stayed unmatched. CDR3 size: 16 residues.

The chain has TRBV13 and TRBJ2-7; D unclear. V lost 2 bases, J lost 2 bases, and 7 bases lay in between. Germline V gene lookup returns CDR1 PRHDT and CDR2 FYEKMQ (reference sequence). The CDR3 covers 13 residues. CDR3 sequence: CASSLRGPYEQYF. The CDR3 nucleotides read TGTGCCAGCAGCTTAAGAGGCCCCTACGAGCAGTACTTC.

The chain employs TRBV4-1 and TRBJ2-3, with TRBD2 identical over 10 bases. The V and J ends lost 1 base and 5 bases, in that order; junction bases with no gene match: 3. This CDR3 region has 15 residues. From germline, CDR1 is MGHRA and CDR2 YSYEKL. The CDR3 DNA follows: TGCGCCAGCAGCCAAGCAGCTAGCGGGAGAGATACGCAGTATTTT. Protein: CASSQAASGRDTQYF.

V and J are TRBV27 and TRBJ1-6; D is uncertain. Trimming pared 6 bases from V and 2 bases from J, leaving 17 bases between. The CDR3 length is 17 residues. CDR1 is MNHEY, CDR2 SMNVEV, per germline (reference sequence). The CDR3 loop reads CASSPSTRGTYNSPLHF. In nucleotides, the CDR3 is TGTGCCAGCAGCCCATCAACTAGAGGGACCTATAATTCACCCCTCCACTTT.

The chain has TRBV7-6 and TRBJ2-5; D might be TRBD2 (7 bases). Germline V CDR1 and CDR2: SGHVS, FNYEAQ. The CDR3 runs to 15 residues. Trimming took off 2 bases at V and 2 bases at J, with 12 bases between the two ends. The CDR3 coding sequence is TGTGCCAGCAGCTTAAGGGGGGGGCCTCAAGAGACCCAGTACTTC. Encoded protein: CASSLRGGPQETQYF.

The chain employs TRBV27 and TRBJ2-7; 8 nucleotides agree with TRBD1. CDR1 and CDR2 (germline): MNHEY, SMNVEV (reference sequence). The CDR3 loop spans 14 amino acids. V dropped 2 bases and J dropped 2; count of bases not matched to a gene: 2. In DNA form, the CDR3 reads TGTGCCAGCAGTTTAAGGGACAGGACCTACGAGCAGTACTTC. It yields the protein CASSLRDRTYEQYF.